This T cell receptor beta chain is drawn from a study of blood T cell repertoires in COVID-19. Study details: Material from acute and convalescent COVID-19 was sourced from the United States, Italy and Spain.

Original data processing: Reference gene primer amplification in the assay estimated nucleated cell counts. The table came from immunoSEQ multiplex PCR; TCRdb's copy has only in-frame clones and leaves some out. V and J calls and clone size are those listed in that table; D and trimming were worked out from the DNA. Of 140,000 to 150,000 clones in the sample, about four fifths were seen once. This CDR3 is 14 amino acids long. Germline assignment: CDR1 LGHDT and CDR2 YNNKEL (reference sequence). Trimming left V 2 bases short and J 8 bases short, with 14 bases between. The receptor comes from a man between 65 and 85 years old who had recovered from COVID-19. The sample comprised peripheral blood. The chain employs TRBV3-1 (or the pseudogene TRBV3-2) and TRBJ2-3; a weak D match, TRBD1 (5 bases). For the CDR3, the DNA is TGTGCCAGCAGCCAAACGGTTATGCAGGGTACGCAGTATTTT. Amino acid sequence: CASSQTVMQGTQYF.